This is a list of T cell receptor beta chains from one sample in a study of T cell repertoires in cytomegalovirus infection. From the reads, TCRdb called clonotypes with MiXCR, one entry per CDR3 protein. The sample has about 740,000 distinct CDR3 sequences, approximately 40% seen once. The sequenced material came from PBMCs. The receptors here all came from a human donor in good health (CMV status not recorded). Some clones in this sample may be carry-over from other donors' samples. Each CDR3 is given with its conserved first and last residue. Each record gives: clone size, D gene, V gene, CDR3 protein. D genes are given only for firm matches. Only some rows state a clone size, as once, few, many or a class for expanded clones.

clone_size: -
d_call: TRBD1
v_call: TRBV29-1
cdr3_aa: CSVGNPGQGARGNTIYF

clone_size: many
d_call: -
v_call: TRBV7-8
cdr3_aa: CASTFSEAGELFF

clone_size: few
d_call: -
v_call: TRBV19
cdr3_aa: CASSIPGAIFLYGYTF

clone_size: -
d_call: -
v_call: TRBV12-3/TRBV12-4
cdr3_aa: CASSSHTGIPATGELFF

clone_size: -
d_call: -
v_call: TRBV7-9
cdr3_aa: CASSSSSSGSRETQYF

clone_size: -
d_call: TRBD2
v_call: TRBV27
cdr3_aa: CARRLAGEGGGEQFF

clone_size: -
d_call: TRBD1
v_call: TRBV28
cdr3_aa: CASSTGAIGNEQFF

clone_size: -
d_call: -
v_call: TRBV28
cdr3_aa: CASSLGKQGNQHQHF

clone_size: few
d_call: TRBD2
v_call: TRBV7-2
cdr3_aa: CASSRGLAGKVTDTQYF

clone_size: few
d_call: -
v_call: TRBV6-1
cdr3_aa: CASSELARVYLHNEQFF

clone_size: -
d_call: TRBD2
v_call: TRBV14
cdr3_aa: CASSPRGFSYNEQFF

clone_size: -
d_call: TRBD1
v_call: TRBV7-9
cdr3_aa: CASSLWTGVGYTF

clone_size: once
d_call: -
v_call: TRBV27
cdr3_aa: CASSYRLISNQPQHF

clone_size: -
d_call: -
v_call: TRBV24-1
cdr3_aa: CATGGALAGNQPQHF

clone_size: once
d_call: -
v_call: TRBV4-1
cdr3_aa: CASSQVRNRDQPQHF

clone_size: -
d_call: -
v_call: TRBV6-5
cdr3_aa: CASSYSISGAPNEQYF

clone_size: few
d_call: -
v_call: TRBV20-1
cdr3_aa: CSARDTRGGGRNQPQHF

clone_size: few
d_call: TRBD2
v_call: TRBV7-9
cdr3_aa: CASSLAMGAGGPSNSGANVLTF

clone_size: -
d_call: -
v_call: TRBV20-1
cdr3_aa: CSALVRIYNEQFF

clone_size: -
d_call: -
v_call: TRBV5-1
cdr3_aa: CASSGDGAGELFF

clone_size: many
d_call: -
v_call: TRBV11-2
cdr3_aa: CASTIGGDGYTF

clone_size: few
d_call: -
v_call: TRBV6-1
cdr3_aa: CASSEKDKDQPQHF

clone_size: few
d_call: -
v_call: TRBV10-2
cdr3_aa: CASSGLQTPWVSNEQFF